The entry that follows covers one T cell receptor beta chain sequence. The antigen remains unidentified. These data are taken from a study of cytomegalovirus exposure and HLA in healthy donors. Study-wide findings and caveats: Later on, a genetic analysis was performed. It linked a missense variant in DCLRE1C with V- and J-gene trimming of TCR beta. Rarity held for most TCR sequences, but there were some public TCRs that occurred in many donors.

It was with 60 Vbeta and 13 Jbeta primers that the PCR ran. Method: immunoSEQ multiplex PCR; TCRdb's copy keeps in-frame clones and lacks some. The sample shows 150,000 to 200,000 clones, around 82% of them seen only once. The CDR3 is made up of 13 amino acids. The ends were cut back, 5 bases at V and 0 bases at J, with 5 bases in the middle. From germline, CDR1 is MNHNY and CDR2 SVGAGI (reference sequence). The receptor was isolated from a man between 45 and 60 years old in good health and CMV-seropositive. The sequencing input was PBMCs. The gene calls are TRBV6-6 and TRBJ2-1, with D uncertain. The CDR3: CASSASSYNEQFF. In DNA, the CDR3 is TGTGCCAGCAGTGCCAGCTCCTACAATGAGCAGTTCTTC.